These 28 T cell receptor beta chains came from one sample sequenced in a study of T cell responses to AZD1222 COVID-19 vaccine. Profiled with immunoSEQ multiplex PCR; TCRdb holds only in-frame clones, not every one. The top ten hold 7.5% to 9% of the sample, which has fewer than 120,000 clones, just under 95% seen once. Sequencing used peripheral blood, obtained on day 0 of AZD1222 vaccination. Receptors were obtained from an adult in good health.

J is TRBJ1-2 and V is TRBV7-9; a possible D gene is TRBD1 (5 bases). Germline V lookup: CDR1 SEHNR, CDR2 FQNEAQ (reference sequence). V gave up 3 bases and J gave up 8 bases, with 16 bases separating them. This CDR3 spans 14 amino acids. The CDR3 nucleotides are TGTGCCAGCAGCTTGGCGGGTCGGGGACTGGGCTACACCTTC. It is translated as CASSLAGRGLGYTF.

The chain couples TRBV28 to TRBJ2-7; 7 bases fit TRBD1. Trimming cost V 3 bases and J 3 bases; bases outside gene matches: 2. The CDR3 is 13 residues long. Germline loops: CDR1 MDHEN, CDR2 SYDVKM. DNA for the CDR3: TGTGCCAGCAGTTTGGGACAGCGCTACGAGCAGTACTTC. This codes for CASSLGQRYEQYF.

This chain connects TRBV6-1 to TRBJ1-2, with D uncertain. The germline V gene has CDR1 MNHNS and CDR2 SASEGT. Trimming stripped 1 base from V and 8 bases from J, with 11 bases between. This CDR3 is 13 amino acids long. CDR3 region: CASSEVWEGGYTF. The CDR3 bases are TGTGCCAGCAGTGAAGTGTGGGAAGGAGGCTACACCTTC.

The chain recombines TRBV28 with TRBJ1-6; the D is unclear. This CDR3 has 13 amino acids. The germline V and J ends were trimmed by 5 bases and 9 bases, with 11 bases remaining between them. Germline CDR1 and CDR2: MDHEN and SYDVKM. The CDR3 nucleotides are TGTGCCAGCAGTCTAGGGATCGGTTCACCCCTCCACTTT. This sequence encodes CASSLGIGSPLHF.

The CDR3 nucleotides read TGTGCCAGCGGGGCTTACTCTGGAAACACCATATATTTT. This codes for CASGAYSGNTIYF. V is TRBV12-3 or TRBV12-4 and J is TRBJ1-3; TRBD1 might be the D (5 bases). Trimming left V 8 bases short and J 0 bases short, with 8 bases between. The CDR3 totals 13 residues.

This chain joins TRBV6-5 and TRBJ1-1; D gene uncertain. Trimming took 0 bases from V and 4 from J, leaving 15 bases between them. CDR3 length: 16 amino acids. Germline-derived CDR1 and CDR2 are MNHEY and SVGAGI. CDR3 sequence (DNA): TGTGCCAGCAGTTACTCGAGAACGAACAGCCCCACTGAAGCTTTCTTT. Amino acid sequence: CASSYSRTNSPTEAFF.

V gene TRBV27 combines with J gene TRBJ1-6; D not resolved. CDR1 is MNHEY and CDR2 is SMNVEV in the germline V gene (reference sequence). The V end was cut by 2 bases, the J end by 7 bases, with 6 bases between. The CDR3 contains 13 residues. The CDR3 DNA is TGTGCCAGCAGTTTAACGGTCAATTCACCCCTCCACTTT. Translation: CASSLTVNSPLHF.

The table lists this clone with a count of one. The rearrangement uses TRBV19 and TRBJ2-7, with 8 bases matching TRBD2. The CDR3 is 13 residues long. Looked up from germline, CDR1 is LNHDA and CDR2 is SQIVND (reference sequence). Germline trimming cut 5 bases from V and 5 bases from J; bases unmatched to any gene: 5. The CDR3, as DNA: TGTGCCAGTAGTCTGCGGACTAGCCACGAGCAGTACTTC. Translated, it gives CASSLRTSHEQYF.

V is TRBV29-1 and J is TRBJ2-2, with D possibly matching TRBD2 (5 bases). Germline assignment: CDR1 SQVTM and CDR2 ANQGSEA. Trimming left V 3 bases short and J 7 bases short, with 9 bases between. The CDR3 consists of 12 residues. The CDR3 nucleotides are TGCAGCGTTGATCGGGGTGGCGGGGAGCTGTTTTTT. Its translation is CSVDRGGGELFF.

The genes are TRBV24-1 and TRBJ2-7; D may be TRBD1 or TRBD2 (5 bases each). The V end lost 2 bases, the J end lost 3 bases, and 13 bases lay between the germline ends. This CDR3 has 15 amino acids. Germline V gives CDR1 KGHDR, CDR2 SFDVKD. This CDR3 is CATSDSGRGFYEQYF. In DNA, the CDR3 is TGTGCCACCAGTGATTCGGGACGGGGTTTCTACGAGCAGTACTTC.

The J gene is TRBJ1-1, the V gene TRBV5-1; D unclear. This CDR3 spans 15 amino acids. Germline CDR1 SGHRS, CDR2 YFSETQ. The ends were cut back, 4 bases at V and 5 bases at J, with 18 bases in the middle. The CDR3 region is CASSATPGVWTEAFF. In DNA, the CDR3 is TGCGCCAGCAGCGCGACCCCTGGGGTTTGGACTGAAGCTTTCTTT.

The J gene is TRBJ1-6, the V gene TRBV2, with a weak D call TRBD1 (5 bases). CDR3 size: 15 residues. V dropped 4 bases and J dropped 6 bases, with 13 bases sitting between them. Germline V gives CDR1 SNHLY, CDR2 FYNNEI. The CDR3 spells CASSGAGSPNSPLHF. Here the CDR3 DNA reads TGTGCCAGCAGTGGGGCAGGGAGCCCTAATTCACCCCTCCACTTT.

The CDR3 nucleotides are TGTGCCAGTAGTATCGGCAGGGATAGCAATCAGCCCCAGCATTTT. Translation gives CASSIGRDSNQPQHF. J is TRBJ1-5 and V is TRBV19; possible D gene TRBD1, 5 bases. Trimming took off 3 bases at V and 0 bases at J, with 9 bases between the two ends. The CDR3 length is 15 residues. Germline assignment: CDR1 LNHDA and CDR2 SQIVND (reference sequence).

The chain is built from TRBV10-1 and TRBJ2-3; 10 positions match TRBD2. Trimming removed 3 bases from V and 7 bases from J; junction bases left unmatched: 7. Per the germline V gene, CDR1 is WNHNN and CDR2 is SYGVQD (reference sequence). This CDR3 has 15 amino acids. The CDR3 nucleotides are TGCGCCAGCAGTGAAGCGGGGGGGCTCCGGAATACGCAGTATTTT. Translation gives CASSEAGGLRNTQYF.

The chain joins TRBV2 to TRBJ1-3; no firm D call. V was shortened by 6 bases and J by 3 bases, with 9 bases between the two germline ends. Germline loops: CDR1 SNHLY, CDR2 FYNNEI. This CDR3 comprises 13 residues. The CDR3 coding sequence is TGTGCCAGCAGGGGATATGGTGGAAACACCATATATTTT. Its translation is CASRGYGGNTIYF.

The chain joins TRBV6-2 or TRBV6-3 to TRBJ1-1; perhaps TRBD1 as D (6 bases). This CDR3 comprises 14 residues. V lost 5 bases and J lost 4, with 14 bases in between. CDR1 and CDR2 (germline): MNHEY, SVGEGT. The CDR3 sequence: CASSKYRVGTEAFF. CDR3 nucleotides: TGTGCCAGCAGTAAATACAGGGTTGGCACTGAAGCTTTCTTT.

The V call is TRBV11-2, the J call TRBJ2-7; D gene ambiguous. V dropped 2 bases and J dropped 1 base, with 3 bases sitting between them. Germline lookup yields CDR1 SGHAT and CDR2 FQNNGV. The CDR3 is made up of 12 amino acids. The CDR3 DNA sequence: TGTGCCAGCAGCTTATATTCCTACGAGCAGTACTTC. Translating gives CASSLYSYEQYF. Supplemented by reference TRBV11-2 and TRBJ2-7, the full variable domain reads EAGVAQSPRYKIIEKRQSVAFWCNPISGHATLYWYQQILGQGPKLLIQFQNNGVVDDSQLPKDRFSAERLKGVDSTLKIQPAKLEDSAVYLCASSLYSYEQYFGPGTRLTVT.

The chain joins TRBV19 to TRBJ2-3, with TRBD1 identical over 8 bases. Per germline, CDR1 LNHDA and CDR2 SQIVND (reference sequence). The CDR3 sequence is 18 residues long. V lost 5 bases to trimming and J lost 0 bases; unmatched junction nucleotides: 13. This CDR3 is CASSFKAGGASSTDTQYF. In nucleotides, the CDR3 is TGTGCCAGTAGTTTCAAAGCAGGGGGCGCTTCTAGCACAGATACGCAGTATTTT. The complete variable domain, with remaining parts taken from reference TRBV19 and TRBJ2-3, reads DGGITQSPKYLFRKEGQNVTLSCEQNLNHDAMYWYRQDPGQGLRLIYYSQIVNDFQKGDIAEGYSVSREKKESFPLTVTSAQKNPTAFYLCASSFKAGGASSTDTQYFGPGTRLTVL.

This clone was recorded once. The genes are TRBV7-9 and TRBJ1-1; D ambiguous. The CDR3 has 15 residues. Trimming pared 8 bases from V and 0 bases from J, leaving 16 bases between. The germline V gene encodes CDR1 SEHNR and CDR2 FQNEAQ (reference sequence). The CDR3 region has the DNA TGTGCCAGCGGATATAGTGGGCTAATGAACACTGAAGCTTTCTTT. Translating it yields CASGYSGLMNTEAFF.

V gene TRBV6-5 combines with J gene TRBJ2-1; D is possibly TRBD1 (5 bases). Germline V gene lookup returns CDR1 MNHEY and CDR2 SVGAGI. The V end lost 2 bases, the J end lost 4 bases, and 12 bases lay between the germline ends. The CDR3 has 15 residues. The CDR3 DNA reads TGTGCCAGCAGTTACCGAGACAGCGCTTACAATGAGCAGTTCTTC. It encodes CASSYRDSAYNEQFF.

V gene TRBV7-9 combines with J gene TRBJ1-2; D not certain. Germline loops: CDR1 SEHNR, CDR2 FQNEAQ (reference sequence). The CDR3 consists of 12 residues. V was clipped by 5 bases and J by 8 bases, with 12 bases between them. The CDR3 nucleotides read TGTGCCAGCAGCGTAAGACCGGGGGGCTACACCTTC. It codes for CASSVRPGGYTF. The whole variable domain, filled in from reference TRBV7-9 and TRBJ1-2, reads DTGVSQNPRHKITKRGQNVTFRCDPISEHNRLYWYRQTLGQGPEFLTYFQNEAQLEKSRLLSDRFSAERPKGSFSTLEIQRTEQGDSAMYLCASSVRPGGYTFGSGTRLTVV.

This chain connects TRBV23-1 to TRBJ2-3; the match to TRBD2 covers 7 bases. TRBV23-1 is an ORF, with its function uncertain. Trimming took 4 bases from V and 3 from J; bases not matched to a gene: 13. CDR3 length: 17 residues. CDR3: CASSPPEFGGKTDTQYF. The CDR3 coding sequence is TGCGCCAGCAGTCCACCTGAATTCGGGGGGAAAACAGATACGCAGTATTTT.

The chain employs TRBV19 and TRBJ2-7; TRBD1 matches at 8 bases. The CDR3 sequence is 15 residues long. Germline loops: CDR1 LNHDA, CDR2 SQIVND (reference sequence). The V and J ends lost 0 bases and 3 bases, in that order; junction bases with no gene match: 4. CDR3 loop: CASSIDRQGLYEQYF. Here the CDR3 DNA reads TGTGCCAGTAGTATAGACAGACAGGGGCTCTACGAGCAGTACTTC.

V gene TRBV6-5 combines with J gene TRBJ2-7, with 9 bases identical to TRBD1. Per germline, CDR1 MNHEY and CDR2 SVGAGI. Losses at the gene ends were 8 bases for V and 0 bases for J; bases not matched to a gene: 2. The CDR3 is 13 residues long. The CDR3 sequence is CASRDRVSYEQYF. The DNA of the CDR3 is TGTGCCAGCCGGGACAGGGTCTCCTACGAGCAGTACTTC.

Only one count was recorded for this clone. J is TRBJ1-2 and V is TRBV19; 8 bases are a match to TRBD1. J was trimmed by 4 bases and V by 5 bases; bases with no gene match: 6. The CDR3 has 14 amino acids. The germline V gene has CDR1 LNHDA and CDR2 SQIVND (reference sequence). CDR3 residues: CASSFSGGGYGYTF. The CDR3 nucleotides are TGTGCCAGTAGTTTCTCAGGGGGCGGCTATGGCTACACCTTC. The full variable domain, its missing parts supplied by reference TRBV19 and TRBJ1-2, is DGGITQSPKYLFRKEGQNVTLSCEQNLNHDAMYWYRQDPGQGLRLIYYSQIVNDFQKGDIAEGYSVSREKKESFPLTVTSAQKNPTAFYLCASSFSGGGYGYTFGSGTRLTVV.

This chain joins TRBV7-9 and TRBJ2-1; possible D gene TRBD1, 7 bases. Trimming took 5 bases from V and 1 from J, leaving 18 bases between them. The CDR3 sequence is 17 residues long. Germline-derived CDR1 and CDR2 are SEHNR and FQNEAQ (reference sequence). The CDR3 sequence: CASSQSGRDSSYNEQFF. CDR3 coding DNA: TGTGCCAGCAGCCAATCCGGGCGGGACAGTTCCTACAATGAGCAGTTCTTC.

This chain connects TRBV7-9 to TRBJ2-1; weak D call: TRBD2 (5 bases). The V end lost 5 bases, the J end lost 6 bases, and 26 bases lay between the germline ends. The CDR3 consists of 18 residues. Germline V gives CDR1 SEHNR, CDR2 FQNEAQ (reference sequence). Here the CDR3 DNA reads TGTGCCAGCAGCCGACTAAATGGGGTAGTAAGGTTTGGCAATGAGCAGTTCTTC. Its protein product is CASSRLNGVVRFGNEQFF.

This chain links TRBV7-9 with TRBJ2-3; 10 bases align to TRBD2. Trimming cost V 1 base and J 0 bases; bases outside gene matches: 7. Germline loops: CDR1 SEHNR, CDR2 FQNEAQ (reference sequence). The CDR3 loop spans 18 amino acids. CDR3 sequence: CASSLVAGGRFSTDTQYF. The CDR3 nucleotides read TGTGCCAGCAGCTTAGTAGCGGGGGGCCGGTTCAGCACAGATACGCAGTATTTT.